Listed here are 32 T cell receptor beta chains from one sample, sequenced in a study of cytomegalovirus exposure and HLA in healthy donors (dated by TCRdb to the late 2010s). The library was built by means of the immunoSEQ multiplex PCR assay. A mixture of 60 forward primers for TCR Vbeta segments and 13 reverse primers for TCR Jbeta segments was used in the multiplex PCR. TCRdb mirrors the immuneACCESS table, restricted to in-frame sequences. Some clones are absent from its copies; in checked studies, under half trace to an unresolved V gene, and the reason for the others is unknown. The sample has 150,000 to 200,000 clones on record, roughly 87% of them singletons. The ten largest clones represent roughly 1.4% of the sample. The material sequenced was PBMCs. These receptors were obtained from a man aged 35-49 years in good health and CMV-seronegative.

The V and J genes are TRBV25-1 and TRBJ2-5; no reliable D call. Germline CDR1 reads MGHDK; CDR2 reads SYGVNS. The CDR3 sequence is 13 residues long. Deletions cut 1 base from V and 2 bases from J, with 5 bases between. CDR3 loop: CASSEFGQETQYF. The DNA for the CDR3 is TGTGCCAGCAGTGAATTCGGGCAAGAGACCCAGTACTTC.

This sequence joins TRBV14 and TRBJ2-7; D is possibly TRBD2 (6 bases). The germline V gene has CDR1 SGHDN and CDR2 FVKESK. The V end lost 2 bases, the J end lost 1 base, and 12 bases lay between the germline ends. This CDR3 has 15 residues. In nucleotides, the CDR3 is TGTGCCAGCAGCCAATTTGCGGGGTTATCCTACGAGCAGTACTTC. Its translation is CASSQFAGLSYEQYF.

The chain is built from TRBV5-8 and TRBJ2-1; 8 positions agree with TRBD2. The germline CDR1 and CDR2 sequences are SGHTS and YDEGEE. V was pared by 6 bases and J by 2 bases, with 7 bases of the junction left unmatched. CDR3 length: 15 amino acids. DNA of the CDR3: TGTGCCAGCACTCTGGGACTAGTCACCTACAATGAGCAGTTCTTC. Translation: CASTLGLVTYNEQFF.

This chain joins TRBV9 and TRBJ2-7; 8 bases are shared with TRBD2. CDR3 size: 15 residues. Losses at the gene ends were 0 bases for V and 0 bases for J; bases not matched to a gene: 2. CDR1 is SGDLS and CDR2 is YYNGEE in the germline V gene. CDR3 protein: CASSVGSGSSYEQYF. CDR3 in DNA: TGTGCCAGCAGCGTAGGGAGCGGGAGCTCCTACGAGCAGTACTTC.

This clone was observed a handful of times. The gene calls are TRBV29-1 and TRBJ1-1, with 7 bases that match TRBD1. The CDR3 runs 14 residues. Germline assignment: CDR1 SQVTM and CDR2 ANQGSEA. V lost 7 bases, J lost 0 bases, and 8 bases stayed unmatched. The CDR3 reads CSARDSLLNTEAFF. The CDR3 nucleotides read TGCAGCGCCCGGGACAGTCTCTTGAACACTGAAGCTTTCTTT.

The CDR3 loop is CASSDGLGAYNEQFF. CDR3 nucleotides: TGTGCCAGCAGTGACGGACTGGGGGCTTACAATGAGCAGTTCTTC. The rearrangement uses TRBV6-6 and TRBJ2-1; perhaps TRBD1 as D (6 bases). V was clipped by 5 bases and J by 4 bases, with 15 bases between them. From germline, CDR1 is MNHNY and CDR2 SVGAGI (reference sequence). This CDR3 region has 15 residues.

CDR3 residues: CASSLGVIAGGSTDTQYF. CDR3 DNA: TGCGCCAGCAGCTTGGGGGTTATAGCGGGAGGGAGCACAGATACGCAGTATTTT. V is TRBV5-1 and J is TRBJ2-3, with 11 bases that match TRBD2. The CDR3 spans 18 residues. The germline V gene encodes CDR1 SGHRS and CDR2 YFSETQ. V dropped 0 bases and J dropped 0; count of bases not matched to a gene: 6.

The CDR3 DNA follows: TGTGCCAGCAGTGGGGACAGGTTTGCAACTAATGAAAAACTGTTTTTT. Translated, it gives CASSGDRFATNEKLFF. This chain connects TRBV6-1 to TRBJ1-4, with 8 nucleotides matching TRBD1. The CDR3 contains 16 residues. The V and J ends lost 4 bases and 0 bases, in that order; junction bases with no gene match: 4. The germline V gene has CDR1 MNHNS and CDR2 SASEGT.

The chain is built from TRBV29-1 and TRBJ1-1, with D hard to call. V lost 1 base and J lost 2, with 14 bases in between. This CDR3 is 15 amino acids long. The germline V gene has CDR1 SQVTM and CDR2 ANQGSEA. In DNA form, the CDR3 reads TGCAGCGTTGAAGGGGCGCCCGGGGATAACACTGAAGCTTTCTTT. The encoded protein is CSVEGAPGDNTEAFF.

The rearrangement joins TRBV4-3 to TRBJ2-7; 7 bases are a match to TRBD2. This CDR3 has 17 amino acids. The junction had 9 bases not matched to a gene; V was cut back by 0 bases and J by 1 base. Germline-derived CDR1 and CDR2 are LGHNA and YSLEER. The CDR3 region is CASSQERAGAMSYEQYF. The DNA of the CDR3 is TGCGCCAGCAGCCAAGAAAGGGCGGGAGCGATGTCCTACGAGCAGTACTTC.

This clone was seen a handful of times. The chain has TRBV19 and TRBJ2-2, with 9 bases fitting TRBD1. There are 18 residues in the CDR3. V trimming: 9 bases; J trimming: 0 bases; junction bases outside the gene matches: 14. The germline gives CDR1 LNHDA, CDR2 SQIVND (reference sequence). DNA for the CDR3: TGTGCCAGCACCACCCCTGGGGGACAGGGCTCGAACACCGGGGAGCTGTTTTTT. Translated, it gives CASTTPGGQGSNTGELFF. The full variable domain, with the rest looked up from reference TRBV19 and TRBJ2-2, is DGGITQSPKYLFRKEGQNVTLSCEQNLNHDAMYWYRQDPGQGLRLIYYSQIVNDFQKGDIAEGYSVSREKKESFPLTVTSAQKNPTAFYLCASTTPGGQGSNTGELFFGEGSRLTVL.

J is TRBJ2-4 and V is TRBV5-4; TRBD1 aligns across 10 bases. From germline, CDR1 is SGHNT and CDR2 YYREEE (reference sequence). The V gene end was trimmed by 4 bases and the J gene end by 1 base; junction bases not matched to a gene: 5. The CDR3 consists of 16 residues. CDR3 nucleotide sequence: TGTGCCAGCAGCCCCGGGACAGGGGTGGCCAAAAACATTCAGTACTTC. Protein product: CASSPGTGVAKNIQYF.

The V and J genes are TRBV28 and TRBJ1-2; D is possibly TRBD1 (5 bases). V lost 3 bases, J lost 8 bases, and 10 bases lay in between. Germline V gene lookup returns CDR1 MDHEN and CDR2 SYDVKM. The CDR3 is 12 amino acids. CDR3 DNA sequence: TGTGCCAGCAGTTTCAGGGAAAAGGGCTACACCTTC. Amino acids: CASSFREKGYTF.

The V and J genes are TRBV28 and TRBJ2-7; TRBD2 matches at 7 bases. The V and J ends lost 8 bases and 2 bases, in that order; junction bases with no gene match: 3. This CDR3 spans 12 amino acids. The V gene's germline CDR1 is MDHEN and CDR2 SYDVKM. CDR3 protein: CASGGGTYEQYF. As DNA, the CDR3 is TGTGCCAGCGGGGGGGGAACCTACGAGCAGTACTTC. Full variable domain (outside the CDR3, taken from reference TRBV28 and TRBJ2-7): DVKVTQSSRYLVKRTGEKVFLECVQDMDHENMFWYRQDPGLGLRLIYFSYDVKMKEKGDIPEGYSVSREKKERFSLILESASTNQTSMYLCASGGGTYEQYFGPGTRLTVT.

V is TRBV5-1 and J is TRBJ2-1, with TRBD2 matching over 16 bases. CDR1 and CDR2 from the germline V gene are SGHRS and YFSETQ. Trimming cost V 4 bases and J 3 bases; bases outside gene matches: 19. CDR3 length: 22 residues. The CDR3: CASSKTKPPGLAGGGVYNEQFF. CDR3 DNA sequence: TGCGCCAGCAGCAAAACGAAACCACCGGGACTAGCGGGAGGGGGCGTCTACAATGAGCAGTTCTTC.

V and J are TRBV4-2 and TRBJ2-7, with 12 bases fitting TRBD2. CDR1 is LGHNA, CDR2 YNFKEQ, per germline. With V trimmed by 4 bases and J by 3 bases, 7 bases remained unmatched. The CDR3 loop spans 16 amino acids. In nucleotides, the CDR3 is TGTGCCAGCAGCCCCAGACTAGCGGGAGTCCTCTACGAGCAGTACTTC. This gives the protein CASSPRLAGVLYEQYF.

This chain links TRBV19 with TRBJ1-2; TRBD1 matches at 8 bases. The CDR3 runs 14 residues. Germline lookup yields CDR1 LNHDA and CDR2 SQIVND (reference sequence). J lost 4 bases, V lost 5 bases, and 6 bases had no gene match. As DNA, the CDR3 is TGTGCCAGTAGTTACCAGGGGGCGAGCTATGGCTACACCTTC. This encodes CASSYQGASYGYTF.

V gene TRBV19 combines with J gene TRBJ2-1, with 8 positions matching TRBD2. This CDR3 has 15 amino acids. Germline V gene lookup returns CDR1 LNHDA and CDR2 SQIVND (reference sequence). Germline trimming cut 2 bases from V and 4 bases from J; bases unmatched to any gene: 4. The CDR3 coding sequence is TGTGCCAGTAGTATAATAACTAGCGGATACAATGAGCAGTTCTTC. It translates to CASSIITSGYNEQFF.

This chain uses TRBV6-1 with TRBJ1-1; D remains ambiguous. Germline V gene lookup returns CDR1 MNHNS and CDR2 SASEGT. The CDR3 has 15 residues. V shed 2 bases and J shed 1 base, with 11 bases lying between them. The CDR3 DNA follows: TGTGCCAGCAGTGAAATAGAGCTCACGAACACTGAAGCTTTCTTT. Translation gives CASSEIELTNTEAFF.

This clone was seen once. The chain couples TRBV5-4 to TRBJ2-2, with D unclear. V was pared by 0 bases and J by 7 bases, with 10 bases between. The CDR3 runs 14 residues. Germline V gene sequence: CDR1 SGHNT, CDR2 YYREEE (reference sequence). The CDR3 DNA sequence: TGTGCCAGCAGCTTGGCCCTACGAGACGGGGAGCTGTTTTTT. Translating it yields CASSLALRDGELFF. Full variable domain (outside the CDR3, taken from reference TRBV5-4 and TRBJ2-2): ETGVTQSPTHLIKTRGQQVTLRCSSQSGHNTVSWYQQALGQGPQFIFQYYREEENGRGNFPPRFSGLQFPNYSSELNVNALELDDSALYLCASSLALRDGELFFGEGSRLTVL.

The CDR3 nucleotides read TGTGCCAGCAGATCGGGGGGGCCGTCAAAGACCCAGTACTTC. Amino acids: CASRSGGPSKTQYF. J is TRBJ2-5 and V is TRBV7-2; 8 positions match TRBD2. The V gene end was trimmed by 6 bases and the J gene end by 6 bases; junction bases not matched to a gene: 9. Germline-derived CDR1 and CDR2 are SGHTA and FQGNSA. The CDR3 sequence is 14 residues long.

V gene TRBV18 combines with J gene TRBJ1-6; TRBD1 aligns across 9 bases. Germline V gene sequence: CDR1 KGHSH, CDR2 LQKENI. The CDR3 is 14 amino acids. With V trimmed by 4 bases and J by 7 bases, 2 bases remained unmatched. As DNA, the CDR3 is TGTGCCAGCTCACGGGACAGGGAAAATTCACCCCTCCACTTT. The encoded protein is CASSRDRENSPLHF.

This clone was seen a handful of times. V is TRBV7-9 and J is TRBJ1-2, with TRBD1 matching over 9 bases. The J segment lost 3 bases and the V segment lost 4 bases, leaving 6 bases of the junction unmatched. Germline V gene sequence: CDR1 SEHNR, CDR2 FQNEAQ (reference sequence). This CDR3 is 15 amino acids long. The CDR3 sequence: CASSSLRTGDYGYTF. The CDR3 nucleotides are TGTGCCAGCAGCTCACTTCGGACAGGGGACTATGGCTACACCTTC.

This clone was seen more than once but under ten times. The rearrangement uses TRBV11-3 and TRBJ2-1; no definite D call. V was cut by 1 base and J by 4 bases, with 11 bases left in between. This CDR3 region has 15 residues. Looked up from germline, CDR1 is SGHNT and CDR2 is YENEEA. This chain's CDR3 is CASSLGAFSYNEQFF. CDR3 sequence (DNA): TGTGCCAGCAGCTTAGGGGCGTTCAGTTACAATGAGCAGTTCTTC. The full variable domain, completed using reference TRBV11-3 and TRBJ2-1, is EAGVVQSPRYKIIEKKQPVAFWCNPISGHNTLYWYLQNLGQGPELLIRYENEEAVDDSQLPKDRFSAERLKGVDSTLKIQPAELGDSAVYLCASSLGAFSYNEQFFGPGTRLTVL.

V is TRBV28 and J is TRBJ1-1; D gene uncertain. The CDR3 is made up of 13 amino acids. V was clipped by 3 bases and J by 2 bases, with 7 bases between them. The germline V gene has CDR1 MDHEN and CDR2 SYDVKM. As DNA, the CDR3 is TGTGCCAGCAGTTTGGCGGGAAACACTGAAGCTTTCTTT. It is translated as CASSLAGNTEAFF.

The chain has TRBV4-1 and TRBJ1-2; D perhaps matches TRBD1 (5 bases). Trimming took 5 bases from V and 4 from J, leaving 8 bases between them. The CDR3 runs 12 residues. The germline V gene encodes CDR1 MGHRA and CDR2 YSYEKL. As DNA, the CDR3 is TGCGCCAGCAGCTCCCAGGGCTATGGCTACACCTTC. Translating it yields CASSSQGYGYTF.

The chain uses TRBV5-1 and TRBJ2-1, with 8 bases lining up with TRBD2. CDR3 size: 15 residues. Germline loops: CDR1 SGHRS, CDR2 YFSETQ. V lost 2 bases to trimming and J lost 4 bases; unmatched junction nucleotides: 5. This CDR3 is CASSLLSGGYNEQFF. CDR3 sequence (DNA): TGCGCCAGCAGCTTACTCAGCGGGGGTTACAATGAGCAGTTCTTC.

This sequence joins TRBV30 and TRBJ2-3; D is ambiguous. Germline values: CDR1 GTSNPN, CDR2 SVGIG (reference sequence). V lost 0 bases to trimming and J lost 4 bases, with 8 bases between them. The CDR3 is 13 residues long. The CDR3 sequence: CAWSVHASDTQYF. The CDR3 nucleotides are TGTGCCTGGAGTGTACACGCATCAGATACGCAGTATTTT.

The chain carries TRBV11-1 and TRBJ1-2; the D gene is possibly TRBD1 (5 bases). Germline V gene data show CDR1 as SGHAT and CDR2 as FQDESV (reference sequence). The CDR3 consists of 11 residues. V was clipped by 3 bases and J by 8 bases, with 7 bases between them. CDR3 in DNA: TGTGCCAGCAGCTTCCGGGGGGGCTACACCTTC. This sequence encodes CASSFRGGYTF.

This clone was seen once. V and J are TRBV28 and TRBJ2-5; D not resolved. This CDR3 has 16 residues. V was clipped by 3 bases and J by 9 bases, with 23 bases between them. In germline, CDR1 is MDHEN, CDR2 SYDVKM. The CDR3 DNA is TGTGCCAGCAGTTTTTCAGCTCGGCTCGGGTCATGGGCCCAGTACTTC. This sequence encodes CASSFSARLGSWAQYF.

The rearrangement uses TRBV9 and TRBJ2-5, with 8 bases fitting TRBD1. CDR3 length: 15 residues. Per the germline V gene, CDR1 is SGDLS and CDR2 is YYNGEE. With V trimmed by 0 bases and J by 8 bases, 9 bases remained unmatched. CDR3 loop: CASSVAGQGMGTQYF. The CDR3 coding sequence is TGTGCCAGCAGCGTAGCCGGACAGGGTATGGGTACCCAGTACTTC.

The chain combines TRBV7-2 with TRBJ1-5, with unresolved D. The CDR3 has 13 residues. V was shortened by 5 bases and J by 3 bases, with 8 bases between the two germline ends. Germline CDR1 is SGHTA and CDR2 is FQGNSA. For the CDR3, the DNA is TGTGCCAGCAGCCTTAGAGCCAATCAGCCCCAGCATTTT. It yields the protein CASSLRANQPQHF.